This TCR beta chain originates from a study of CD8+ T cells in alopecia areata. To note about this clone: Its antigen is still unknown.

Treatment in this sample: oral pan-JAK inhibitor, 5-10 mg twice daily. V trimming: 4 bases; J trimming: 4 bases; junction bases outside the gene matches: 8. CDR3 size: 15 residues. Germline CDR1 SGHRS, CDR2 YFSETQ. As the sequencing template, cDNA was produced by extracting RNA and reverse transcribing it. The data were produced by immunoSEQ multiplex PCR, yet TCRdb's version contains in-frame clones alone and is incomplete. The sample holds nearly 200,000 clones, 58% seen once. General study results and limits: Researchers reported that TCR sharing among patients proved less clear than in mice, possibly HLA-linked. In scalp and blood during tofacitinib, many expanded lesional clones persisted.

This chain joins TRBV5-1 and TRBJ2-5; 9 bases are shared with TRBD1. This sequence originates from a human donor with alopecia areata. The sample here was CD4+ T cells sorted from blood, taken at week 24, from a patient treated with tofacitinib. CDR3: CASSPFDRGGETQYF. The DNA of the CDR3 is TGCGCCAGCAGCCCATTCGACAGGGGGGGAGAGACCCAGTACTTC.